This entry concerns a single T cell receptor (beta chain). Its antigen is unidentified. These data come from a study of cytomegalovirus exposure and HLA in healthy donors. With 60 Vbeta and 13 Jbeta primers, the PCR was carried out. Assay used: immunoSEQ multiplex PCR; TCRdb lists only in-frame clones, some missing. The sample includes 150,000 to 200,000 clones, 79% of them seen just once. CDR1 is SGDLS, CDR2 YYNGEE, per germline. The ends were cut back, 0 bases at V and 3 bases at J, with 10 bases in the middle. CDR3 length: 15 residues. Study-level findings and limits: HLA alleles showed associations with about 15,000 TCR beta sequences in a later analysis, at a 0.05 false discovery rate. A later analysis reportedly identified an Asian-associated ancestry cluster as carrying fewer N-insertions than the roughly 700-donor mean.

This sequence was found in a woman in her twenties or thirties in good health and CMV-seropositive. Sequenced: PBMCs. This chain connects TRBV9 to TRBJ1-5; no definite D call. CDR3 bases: TGTGCCAGCAGCGTAGGTTCGGGAAACAATCAGCCCCAGCATTTT. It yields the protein CASSVGSGNNQPQHF.